The clone carrying this TCR beta chain was detected many times. Its antigen is not known. Trimming took off 3 bases at V and 0 bases at J, with 9 bases between the two ends. Germline V gene lookup returns CDR1 SGHAT and CDR2 FQNNGV. The CDR3 is 14 residues long. Time point in this sample: blood at routine non-recurrence follow-up after resection. In each case, whole RNA from tumor, nontumor lung or frozen PBMC was sequenced unsorted. A distinct unique molecular identifier was carried by each TCR cDNA molecule. TCRdb re-analysed the 5' RACE reads in MiXCR, keeping a single row per CDR3 protein. This table holds about 26,000 distinct CDR3 sequences, around 6% found once. This entry comes from a study of spatial heterogeneity in lung cancer. Overall study context: Those follow-up PBMC samples that were available underwent sequencing, at a median interval of about two years following resection.

Study-wide results and caveats: Detection of ubiquitous tumor TCRs in blood was higher at resection than follow-up.

The starting material was PBMCs, obtained at follow-up. The source is a male donor with early-stage non-small cell lung cancer. The chain links TRBV11-2 to TRBJ2-7, with D perhaps TRBD2 (6 bases). For the CDR3, the DNA is TGTGCCAGCAGCTTGTGGGACTCCTCCTACGAGCAGTACTTC. This translates into CASSLWDSSYEQYF.